The clone carrying this T cell receptor beta chain was seen many times. The CDR3 contains 14 residues. The V gene end was trimmed by 6 bases and the J gene end by 5 bases; junction bases not matched to a gene: 4. Germline V gives CDR1 MRHNA, CDR2 SNTAGT. The sample belongs to a study of CDR3 diversity in severe acne. From the PCR reads, TCRdb called clonotypes with MiXCR, one entry per CDR3 protein. The data hold around 100,000 distinct CDR3 sequences, with roughly half observed a single time. This receptor was taken from a male donor with acne. Sequencing input: blood. The chain employs TRBV6-4 and TRBJ1-6, with TRBD1 matching 7 bases. The CDR3 region is CASSPGQDNSPLHF. The DNA for the CDR3 is TGTGCCAGCAGCCCCGGACAGGATAATTCACCCCTCCACTTT.